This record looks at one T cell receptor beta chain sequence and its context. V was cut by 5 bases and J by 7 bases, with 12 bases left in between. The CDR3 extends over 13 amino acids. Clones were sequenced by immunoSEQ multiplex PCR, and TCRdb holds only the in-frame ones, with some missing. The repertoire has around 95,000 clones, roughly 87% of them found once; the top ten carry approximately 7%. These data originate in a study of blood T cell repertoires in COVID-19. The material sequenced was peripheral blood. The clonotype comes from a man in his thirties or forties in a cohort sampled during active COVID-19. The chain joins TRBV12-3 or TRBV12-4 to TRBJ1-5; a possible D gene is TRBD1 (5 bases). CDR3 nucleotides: TGTGCCAGCAGTCAGGGAGGGAAACAGCCCCAGCATTTT. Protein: CASSQGGKQPQHF.